There are a few counts of the clone carrying this TCR beta chain. Its cognate antigen is unknown. For TCR beta, libraries came from quantitative 5'-RACE with molecular barcodes. In TCRdb, the 5' RACE reads were re-called with MiXCR into one record per CDR3 protein. Of some 840,000 distinct CDR3 sequences listed, 12% are singletons. V gave up 6 bases and J gave up 7 bases, with 16 bases separating them. The length of the CDR3 is 14 residues. The data originate from a study of CD8 T cells in ankylosing spondylitis. Notes on the study in general: Researchers report that disease-linked clones proved CD8+ and relatively rare in peripheral blood. Enrichment of disease-linked clones was reportedly significant in matched ankylosing spondylitis synovial fluid. A motif of 7 to 9 highly homologous TCR beta variants was seen as apparently characteristic of ankylosing spondylitis blood.

The chain joins TRBV12-3 or TRBV12-4 to TRBJ1-3; maybe TRBD1 (5 bases). The sample taken for sequencing was blood, either unsorted or a sorted T cell fraction (not recorded which). This sequence originates from a male donor with ankylosing spondylitis. The CDR3 here is CASRGLWGRNTIYF. CDR3 sequence (DNA): TGTGCCAGCAGGGGACTCTGGGGACGGAACACCATATATTTT.